The present entry profiles one T cell receptor (beta chain) with its context. Its antigen is currently unknown. Compared with germline, one end of the junction differs, possibly owing to a read error. Germline V gene data show CDR1 as SGHNT and CDR2 as YENEEA. This CDR3 has 14 residues. This sample is drawn from a study of tumor and adjacent non-tumor tissue in lung cancer. Three rounds of nested PCR, following a modified ARM-PCR protocol, produced the TCRbeta library. MiXCR, run by TCRdb on the multiplex PCR reads, gives a single entry per CDR3 protein. The table shows tens of thousands of distinct CDR3 sequences, with 60% to 70% occurring only once. The template was RNA from unsorted bulk tissue. More than 3 cm separated this lung sample from the edge of the tumor. Study results and caveats: Top 100 clones took a larger repertoire share in normal lung.

The receptor was derived from a woman between 40 and 50 years old with non-small cell lung cancer. The chain joins TRBV11-3 to TRBJ2-2, with no clear D. Source material: distant non-tumor lung tissue. CDR3 coding DNA: TGTGTCAGCAGCTTGGGTGGGAACACCAGGGAGCTGTTTTTT. It codes for CVSSLGGNTRELFF.